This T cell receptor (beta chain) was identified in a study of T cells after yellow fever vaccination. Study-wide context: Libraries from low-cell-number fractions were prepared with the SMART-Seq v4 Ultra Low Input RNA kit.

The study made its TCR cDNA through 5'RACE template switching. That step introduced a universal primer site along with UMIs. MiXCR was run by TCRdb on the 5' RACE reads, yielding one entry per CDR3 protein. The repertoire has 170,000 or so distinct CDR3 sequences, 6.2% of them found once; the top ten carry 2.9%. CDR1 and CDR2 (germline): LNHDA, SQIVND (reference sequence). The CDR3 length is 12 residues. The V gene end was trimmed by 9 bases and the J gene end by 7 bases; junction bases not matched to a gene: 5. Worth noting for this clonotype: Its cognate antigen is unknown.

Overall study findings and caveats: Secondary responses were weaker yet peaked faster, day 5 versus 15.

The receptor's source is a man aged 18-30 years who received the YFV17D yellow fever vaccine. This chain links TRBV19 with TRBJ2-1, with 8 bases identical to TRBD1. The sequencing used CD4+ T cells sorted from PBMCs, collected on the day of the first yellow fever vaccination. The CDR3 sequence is CASGQGRNEQFF. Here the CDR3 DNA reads TGTGCCAGCGGACAGGGTCGGAATGAGCAGTTCTTC.